The sequence of this T cell receptor beta chain was determined in a study of OX40 agonist ivuxolimab in advanced cancers. General notes on the study: The costimulatory receptor OX40 (CD134) was targeted by ivuxolimab, a fully human IgG2 agonistic monoclonal antibody. The point of sequencing TCRbeta in the periphery was to test whether ivuxolimab changed TCR sequence diversity and drove clonal T-cell expansion. Of the roughly 54 patients in dose escalation, 19 had hepatocellular carcinoma, around 15 had melanoma, 9 had renal cell carcinoma and 9 had head and neck cancer. The paper describes the monotherapy dose-escalation part (N of about 47 patients) of the phase I trial of ivuxolimab. Prior anti-PD-1, anti-PD-L1 or anti-CTLA-4 therapy was permitted, and approximately 42% of dose-escalation patients had received checkpoint inhibitors. Three dose-escalation patients achieved partial responses, one with hepatocellular carcinoma and two with cutaneous melanoma. A male proportion of roughly 80% and a mean age of approximately 61 years, ranging from about 23 to 90, were recorded for the dose-escalation cohort. Intravenous ivuxolimab was administered to patients every 2 weeks at six dose levels: 0.01, 0.1, 0.3, 1.5, 3 and 10 mg/kg.

Paper-wide results and their limitations: In partial responders in the 0.1-3.0 mg/kg groups, normalized peripheral clonal expansion was found to be among the lowest, especially among CD8+ T cells. On average, CD8+ T cells showed more expanded clones than CD4+ T cells after ivuxolimab. The antigen specificity of the clonally expanded peripheral T cells was not determined. At doses from 0.1 to 3.0 mg/kg, clonal expansion was seen in both CD4+ and CD8+ blood T cells between baseline and week 6. Low levels of normalized T-cell clonal expansion were also shown by some nonresponding patients.

CDR1 and CDR2, looked up from the germline V gene (reference sequence), are MNHEY and SMNVEV. The junction carries 11 bases between V and J, which are trimmed by 3 bases and 2 bases respectively. From the cysteine up to the phenylalanine, the CDR3 has a length of 15 residues. Just CDR3 DNA is preserved here, 45 bases in frame from base 1. The trial excluded patients who had a history of autoimmune disease or who were on systemic immunosuppression. Peripheral blood for TCR sequencing was collected from all dose cohorts at baseline, on cycle 4 day 1, and on cycle 7 day 1. Samples were obtained from an open-label, multicenter, first-in-human phase I dose-escalation trial of ivuxolimab. Adults with locally advanced or metastatic melanoma, renal cell carcinoma, hepatocellular carcinoma or head and neck squamous cell carcinoma were enrolled in the trial. Before TCR sequencing, CD4+ T cells and CD8+ T cells were sorted from peripheral blood as separate populations.

Points on this clone: Its antigen remains undetermined. No base quality values were provided; no much bigger clone lies one nucleotide off.

Genomic DNA was extracted from sorted cells for sequencing of the TCRbeta CDR3 region. The immunoSEQ Assay was used for sequencing of TCRbeta CDR3 regions. The source is immuneACCESS, and TCRdb retained only in-frame sequences with V and J called. Part of the clones is not carried over; for the studies checked, unresolved V genes explain less than half of this, and the remainder is unexplained. The sample table contains 70,000 to 95,000 clones; only one count was recorded for about 90% of them. Approximately 0.8% of the sample goes to the ten largest clones. The chain is assembled from TRBV27 and TRBJ1-5, with TRBD1 as a weak D call on 5 bases. The material sequenced was CD4+ or CD8+ T cells sorted from blood, taken in a trial of the OX40 agonist ivuxolimab. This TCR was recovered from an adult with an advanced solid tumor such as melanoma, head and neck, liver or kidney cancer. Here is the DNA: TGTGCCAGCAGTTTTGGTCGGGGCGGCAATCAGCCCCAGCATTTT. Translation gives CASSFGRGGNQPQHF.